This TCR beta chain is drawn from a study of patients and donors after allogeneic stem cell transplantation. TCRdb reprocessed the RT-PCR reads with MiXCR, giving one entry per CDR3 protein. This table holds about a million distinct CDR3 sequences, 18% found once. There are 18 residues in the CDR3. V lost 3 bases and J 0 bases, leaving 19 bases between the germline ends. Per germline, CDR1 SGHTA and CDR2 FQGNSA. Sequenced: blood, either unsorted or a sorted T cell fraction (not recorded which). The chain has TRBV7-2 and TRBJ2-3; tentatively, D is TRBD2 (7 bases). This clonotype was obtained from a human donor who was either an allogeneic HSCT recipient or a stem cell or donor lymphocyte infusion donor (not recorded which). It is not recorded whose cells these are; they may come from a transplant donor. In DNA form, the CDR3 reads TGTGCCAGCAGCTTTGCGCTGGGGGGGGCTTCTAGCACAGATACGCAGTATTTT. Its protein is CASSFALGGASSTDTQYF.